This T cell receptor (beta chain) stems from a study of T-cell reconstitution after alpha-beta-depleted transplantation in children. Library preparation (for TCRbeta) was performed with unique molecular identifiers. TCRdb analysed the PCR reads with MiXCR anew, one entry per CDR3 protein. The sample consists of almost 400,000 distinct CDR3 sequences, around 21% of them appearing once. Germline lookup yields CDR1 KGHSH and CDR2 LQKENI. This CDR3 is 14 amino acids long. V was cut by 4 bases and J by 2 bases, with 9 bases left in between. This clonotype has at least ten counts. Sequences were derived from PBMCs from the stem cell graft donor, sampled from the stem cell graft. The clonotype comes from a human donor who donated a stem cell graft to a child with acute myeloid leukemia. The chain combines TRBV18 with TRBJ2-1; D might be TRBD2 (6 bases). The CDR3 region has the DNA TGTGCCAGCTCACAGAGGGAGGCCTACAATGAGCAGTTCTTC. This sequence encodes CASSQREAYNEQFF.